This T cell receptor beta chain was identified in a study of T cells after yellow fever vaccination. CDR1 and CDR2 from the germline V gene are SGHTA and FQGNSA. V was pared by 5 bases and J by 5 bases, with 12 bases between. The CDR3 runs 13 residues. TCRdb independently ran MiXCR on the 5' RACE reads; one entry per CDR3 protein. The data show some 350,000 distinct CDR3 sequences, 11% seen once. This chain uses TRBV7-2 with TRBJ2-5, with no clear D. The sample in question was PBMCs, obtained on the day of the first yellow fever vaccination. This receptor was identified in a man between 18 and 29 years old who received the YFV17D yellow fever vaccine. The CDR3 sequence: CASSDGQGETQYF. CDR3 DNA sequence: TGTGCCAGCAGCGACGGGCAAGGGGAGACCCAGTACTTC.